The source of this TCR beta chain is a study of T cells in Graves' hyperthyroidism and ophthalmopathy. This clonotype has ten or more counts. TCR beta CDR3 region amplification was performed from RNA transcripts. Researchers ran a first-round RT-PCR on the TCR CDR3 using the HTBI primer set. TCRdb reanalysed the multiplex PCR reads using MiXCR and keeps one entry per CDR3 protein. Here the sample spans more than 300,000 distinct CDR3 sequences, over 10% being singletons. Investigators excluded patients with uncontrolled infection, other autoimmune disease, pregnancy or lactation. PBMCs were derived from more than 8 ml fresh peripheral blood. With 3 bases clipped from V and 1 base from J, the junction kept 8 bases outside the gene matches. The CDR3 spans 16 residues.

This sequence originates from a woman aged 18-29 years with Graves' hyperthyroidism. Material for sequencing was blood. The chain employs TRBV12-3 or TRBV12-4 and TRBJ1-1, with 7 bases that match TRBD1. Here the CDR3 reads CASSLGRQGKNTEAFF. CDR3 bases: TGTGCCAGCAGTTTGGGTCGACAGGGAAAGAACACTGAAGCTTTCTTT.